The table lists the clone carrying this T cell receptor beta chain with a few counts. The data derive from a study of blood T cell repertoires in COVID-19. About the research overall: COVID-19 samples collected from the United States, Italy and Spain covered acute and convalescent phases. Sources were T cells, B-cell-depleted T cells, or PBMCs; the material itself was cDNA or gDNA.

The CDR3 runs to 14 residues. Germline V lookup: CDR1 SGHDN, CDR2 FVKESK. Trimming left V 4 bases short and J 6 bases short, with 16 bases between. Seattle patient enrollment occurred during active infection, with longitudinal follow-up thereafter. Generated by immunoSEQ multiplex PCR, the TCRdb table keeps only in-frame clones and is missing some. The table records 200,000 or so clones, roughly 81% of them present only once. Input material: peripheral blood. This TCR came from an elderly woman with COVID-19, enrolled during active disease. This chain connects TRBV14 to TRBJ2-7, with TRBD1 as a possible D gene (5 bases). CDR3 DNA: TGTGCCAGCAGCCGGCAGGGTTTTATAAGCGAGCAGTACTTC. It yields the protein CASSRQGFISEQYF.